Listed below are T cell receptor beta chains from one sample, sequenced in a study of blood T cell repertoires in COVID-19. Only in-frame clones appear in the TCRdb table, and some are missing; sequencing was by immunoSEQ multiplex PCR. The sample lists some 250,000 clones; around four fifths were seen once. The material sequenced was peripheral blood. All receptors come from a man in his forties with acute or convalescent COVID-19. Both conserved end residues are part of each CDR3. The D gene is left open where the match is weak. The size of a clone is reported for some rows only, either as once, few or many, or as a class for expanded clones.

TGTGCCAGCAGTCGACTAGCGGGAGGAATGGGGGGTGAGCAGTTCTTC CASSRLAGGMGGEQFF NA TRBJ2-1 TRBV7-3 TRBD2
TGCAGCGTTGAAAGGGGCAGGGTTGGGGACACTGAAGCTTTCTTT CSVERGRVGDTEAFF NA TRBJ1-1 TRBV29-1 NA
TGTGCCAGCAGCCGACAGGGGGACATTCAGTACTTC CASSRQGDIQYF NA TRBJ2-4 TRBV12-3/TRBV12-4 TRBD1
TGCGCCAGCAGCCAAGATGGTACAGGGTGGAACTATGGCTACACCTTC CASSQDGTGWNYGYTF NA TRBJ1-2 TRBV4-3 NA
TGTGCCATCCGACAGGTCCAAGGGATGCCCCTCCACTTT CAIRQVQGMPLHF few TRBJ1-6 TRBV10-3 NA
TGCGCCAGCAGCTTGGGGAGCTATGGCTACACCTTC CASSLGSYGYTF NA TRBJ1-2 TRBV5-1 NA
TGTGCCATCAGTGAGTCCCGGACAGGGGAGGACTATGGCTACACCTTC CAISESRTGEDYGYTF NA TRBJ1-2 TRBV10-3 TRBD1
TGTGCCAGCTCAGGGCGTTCGTCCGGGACAATGGTGAATGAGCAGTTCTTC CASSGRSSGTMVNEQFF NA TRBJ2-1 TRBV18 NA
TGTGCCAGCAGCCAACAGGGTATCCAGCCCCAGCATTTT CASSQQGIQPQHF NA TRBJ1-5 TRBV3-1/TRBV3-2 NA
TGTGCCATCAGTGCCTTGGGACAGGAATCCGGTGAGCAGTTCTTC CAISALGQESGEQFF NA TRBJ2-1 TRBV10-3 TRBD1
TGTGCCAGTAGTATGGGGACTACCACAGATACGCAGTATTTT CASSMGTTTDTQYF NA TRBJ2-3 TRBV19 TRBD2
TGCGCCAGCAGCTTGGTCGGACAGGGGGCGCCGGAAGAGCAGTACTTC CASSLVGQGAPEEQYF NA TRBJ2-7 TRBV5-1 TRBD1
TGTGCCAGCAGCCGGGACAGGGGGCGACGGTATGGCTACACCTTC CASSRDRGRRYGYTF NA TRBJ1-2 TRBV4-2 TRBD1
TGTGCCAGCAGTACTCGGACAGGGGAAACCGAGCAGTACTTC CASSTRTGETEQYF NA TRBJ2-7 TRBV6-2/TRBV6-3 TRBD1
TGTGCCAGCAGCCCAACTAGCGGCTCCTACAATGAGCAGTTCTTC CASSPTSGSYNEQFF NA TRBJ2-1 TRBV7-6 TRBD2
TGCGCCAGCAGCTTGGCCTTGGGAGGTGGAAACACCATATATTTT CASSLALGGGNTIYF NA TRBJ1-3 TRBV5-1 NA
TGTGCCAGCAGCCAAGATGCCCTGAGGTATGGCTACACCTTC CASSQDALRYGYTF NA TRBJ1-2 TRBV4-2 NA
TGTGCCAGCAGCTTAGCGAGGCCTCCGGGTTACAATGAGCAGTTCTTC CASSLARPPGYNEQFF NA TRBJ2-1 TRBV7-8 NA
TGTGCCAGCAGATTAACTTACACAGGGGGCGAATCCAAAAACATTCAGTACTTC CASRLTYTGGESKNIQYF few TRBJ2-4 TRBV2 TRBD1
TGTGCCACCAGTGAATCCCGTATCGGGACACCAGATACGCAGTATTTT CATSESRIGTPDTQYF NA TRBJ2-3 TRBV24-1 NA
TGTGCCAGCAGCCCATGGGAGGTTAGGGATGAGCAGTTCTTC CASSPWEVRDEQFF NA TRBJ2-1 TRBV7-2 NA
TGCGCCAGCAGCTTGGAGGGCGGGGTGGATCAGCCCCAGCATTTT CASSLEGGVDQPQHF few TRBJ1-5 TRBV5-1 NA
TGTGCCAGCTCGCGACTAGCTGGCTACGAGCAGTACTTC CASSRLAGYEQYF NA TRBJ2-7 TRBV28 TRBD2
TGTGCCAGCAGTCTTGGGCCGGACAGGGGTTCACCCCTCCACTTT CASSLGPDRGSPLHF NA TRBJ1-6 TRBV7-2 TRBD1
TGTGCCAGCAGTGCCTGGACAACCAGCAATCAGCCCCAGCATTTT CASSAWTTSNQPQHF few TRBJ1-5 TRBV6-2/TRBV6-3 NA
TGTGCCAGTATCGGCCGGGAATATGAGACCCAGTACTTC CASIGREYETQYF NA TRBJ2-5 TRBV19 NA
TGTGCCACCAGTGATTTTAGGGGACTCGGCTACACCTTC CATSDFRGLGYTF NA TRBJ1-2 TRBV24-1 NA
TGCGCCAGCAGCCACACATCGGACGGAGGACGGAATGGCTACACCTTC CASSHTSDGGRNGYTF once TRBJ1-2 TRBV4-3 NA
TGTGCCAGCAGCTTAGATCGTGGAGGGTTCCACGAGCAGTACTTC CASSLDRGGFHEQYF NA TRBJ2-7 TRBV11-2 NA
TGTGCCAGCTCACCCGAGACAGGAACTAACTATGGCTACACCTTC CASSPETGTNYGYTF NA TRBJ1-2 TRBV18 NA
TGTGCCAGCAGCTCGCTAGCGGGAACGGCGTATGAGCAGTTCTTC CASSSLAGTAYEQFF NA TRBJ2-1 TRBV6-5 TRBD2
TGTGCCAGCAGTCCAGGGGACTATGGCTACACCTTC CASSPGDYGYTF NA TRBJ1-2 TRBV12-3/TRBV12-4 NA
TGTGCCAGCAGCCTGAACCGAGACAGCTCTGGAAACACCATATATTTT CASSLNRDSSGNTIYF NA TRBJ1-3 TRBV7-2 NA
TGTGCCAGCAGCAACGCAGGGGGCCAAGAGACCCAGTACTTC CASSNAGGQETQYF NA TRBJ2-5 TRBV6-5 TRBD1
TGTGCCAGCAGTGAGTCCTGGGCTAGCGGGTTCAATGAGCAGTTCTTC CASSESWASGFNEQFF NA TRBJ2-1 TRBV6-1 TRBD2
TGTGCCAGCAGTTTACACACGGAGGATCAGCCCCAGCATTTT CASSLHTEDQPQHF NA TRBJ1-5 TRBV28 NA
TGTGCCAGCAGACCCCAGGGGGCTGGGGATGGCTACACCTTC CASRPQGAGDGYTF NA TRBJ1-2 TRBV6-5 TRBD1
TGCGCCAGCAGCTCCCTGACAGGGTCAGGCGAAAAACTGTTTTTT CASSSLTGSGEKLFF NA TRBJ1-4 TRBV5-1 TRBD1
TGTGCCAGCAGTTGGACAGGGGGGGTAGATACGCAGTATTTT CASSWTGGVDTQYF NA TRBJ2-3 TRBV2 TRBD1
TGCGCCAGCAGCCAAGAGGCGGGAGGGTACAATGAGCAGTTCTTC CASSQEAGGYNEQFF once TRBJ2-1 TRBV4-1 TRBD2
TGTGCCAGCAGTGCAGGGTACTACGAGCAGTACTTC CASSAGYYEQYF NA TRBJ2-7 TRBV2 NA
TGTGCCAGCAGCCAAGTCACAGGGGGCGCCATCAAAAACATTCAGTACTTC CASSQVTGGAIKNIQYF NA TRBJ2-4 TRBV3-1/TRBV3-2 TRBD1
TGTGCCAGCAGCGTAGACAGGAGTATGAACACTGAAGCTTTCTTT CASSVDRSMNTEAFF NA TRBJ1-1 TRBV9 NA
TGCGCCAGCAGCTCATCAGGGACTAGCGGAGATACGCAGTATTTT CASSSSGTSGDTQYF NA TRBJ2-3 TRBV5-1 TRBD2
TGTGCCAGCATACAGGTCCAAGAGACCCAGTACTTC CASIQVQETQYF NA TRBJ2-5 TRBV2 NA
TGTGCCAGCAGTTACTCGAGTGTCTTCGACAGGGGCTACACCTTC CASSYSSVFDRGYTF NA TRBJ1-2 TRBV6-5 NA